The rows below give T cell receptor beta chains drawn from one sample of a study of shared clonotypes between healthy human individuals. Assay used: immunoSEQ multiplex PCR; TCRdb lists only in-frame clones, some missing. The sample gives 650,000 to 700,000 clones, around 91% of which show up once; 30% to 40% is in the top ten. Source material: memory CD8+ T cells from PBMCs. Source of these receptors: a man aged 18 to 35 in good health. Some clones in this sample may be carry-over from other donors' samples. The CDR3 runs from the conserved cysteine through the conserved F or W. Fields, in order: V gene, clone size, J gene, D gene, CDR3 DNA, CDR3 protein. D genes are given only for firm matches. The listing skips clone size in some rows; elsewhere it reads once, few, many or a size class.

TRBV7-8	NA	TRBJ2-7	NA	TGTGCCAGCAGCCCCCTCCGGGATACCTACTACGAGCAGTACTTC	CASSPLRDTYYEQYF
TRBV28	NA	TRBJ1-5	TRBD1	TGTGCCAGCAGTCCCGGACAGGGCGGCAATCAGCCCCAGCATTTT	CASSPGQGGNQPQHF
TRBV11-2	NA	TRBJ2-5	TRBD1	TGTGCCAGCAGCCCTCGGACAGGACCGGAGACCCAGTACTTC	CASSPRTGPETQYF
TRBV4-3	NA	TRBJ2-7	NA	TGCGCCAGCAGCCAAGATAGCAGGGTAAGCTCCTACGAGCAGTACTTC	CASSQDSRVSSYEQYF
TRBV9	NA	TRBJ2-7	NA	TGTGCCAGCAGCCCTACAGGAGACGAGCAGTACTTC	CASSPTGDEQYF
TRBV7-9	NA	TRBJ2-1	NA	TGTGCCAGCAGCTTACCTTTTCGAGATACGGGAATCTACAATGAGCAGTTCTTC	CASSLPFRDTGIYNEQFF
TRBV7-9	NA	TRBJ1-4	NA	TGTGCCAGCAGCCCGACAACCTCAGGGACGCTTAATGAAAAACTGTTTTTT	CASSPTTSGTLNEKLFF
TRBV11-2	once	TRBJ2-4	NA	TGTGCCAGCAGCGCGGGGGCCAAAAACATTCAGTACTTC	CASSAGAKNIQYF
TRBV9	once	TRBJ1-3	NA	TGTGCCAGCAGCGAGAGGGGCCTGAGCTCTGGAAACACCATATATTTT	CASSERGLSSGNTIYF
TRBV6-1	NA	TRBJ2-7	NA	TGTGCCAGCAGTGAATGGGGTTACGAGCAGTACTTC	CASSEWGYEQYF
TRBV28	NA	TRBJ1-1	NA	TGTGCCAGCAGTGCGATGAGGGAGGACACTGAAGCTTTCTTT	CASSAMREDTEAFF
TRBV1	NA	TRBJ2-1	NA	TGCACCAGCAGACGACATGGACTAAGGGCTTTCTATGAGCAGTTCTTC	CTSRRHGLRAFYEQFF
TRBV27	NA	TRBJ2-4	NA	TGTGCCAGCAGCCCCCTCCACTTAGCCAAAAACATTCAGTACTTC	CASSPLHLAKNIQYF
TRBV4-1	NA	TRBJ2-7	TRBD1	TGCGCCAGCAGGGGACAGGGTCGCGAGCAGTACTTC	CASRGQGREQYF
TRBV19	NA	TRBJ1-2	TRBD1	TGTGCCAGTAGTATAGATCACGAGGAGGGGACAGCCTATGGCTACACCTTC	CASSIDHEEGTAYGYTF
TRBV6-5	NA	TRBJ2-7	NA	TGTGCCAGCAGTCCGTTACGCCTCTACGAGCAGTACTTC	CASSPLRLYEQYF
TRBV9	NA	TRBJ1-6	NA	TGTGCCAGCAGCGTAGAACGGTATAATTCACCCCTCCACTTT	CASSVERYNSPLHF
TRBV5-1	NA	TRBJ1-2	NA	TGCGCCAGCAGCACCACGGCAAGAGGAGCTAACTATGGCTACACCTTC	CASSTTARGANYGYTF
TRBV25-1	NA	TRBJ2-5	TRBD2	TGTGCCAGCAACATAGCGGGAGAGACCCAGTACTTC	CASNIAGETQYF
TRBV19	NA	TRBJ2-1	NA	TGTGCCAGTAACTTCCAGGGACCCTACAATGAGCAGTTCTTC	CASNFQGPYNEQFF
TRBV7-3	NA	TRBJ2-1	NA	TGTGCCAGCAGCTCAAGGGGGAATGAGCAGTTCTTC	CASSSRGNEQFF
TRBV28	NA	TRBJ1-2	TRBD1	TGTGCCAGCAGCTGGACAGGGACACTGGGCTACACCTTC	CASSWTGTLGYTF
TRBV18	NA	TRBJ2-7	NA	TGTGCCAGCTCACCAGCCCCGCGGGCTCGGGAGCAGTACTTC	CASSPAPRAREQYF
TRBV6-1	NA	TRBJ1-1	TRBD1	TGTGCCAGCAGCCGCTATGGACAGGGTGTCTCTGAAGCTTTCTTT	CASSRYGQGVSEAFF
TRBV28	once	TRBJ2-7	NA	TGTGCCAGCAATCTCGGGGCGGAGGACTACGAGCAGTACTTC	CASNLGAEDYEQYF
TRBV7-8	NA	TRBJ2-7	NA	TGTGCCAGCAGCTCCGGCAGCGGAACGGATCCCTACGAGCAGTACTTC	CASSSGSGTDPYEQYF
TRBV4-1	NA	TRBJ2-7	TRBD2	TGCGCCAGCAGCCAAGGGTCTAGCGGCTTGATCTACGAGCAGTACTTC	CASSQGSSGLIYEQYF
TRBV28	NA	TRBJ2-7	NA	TGTGCCAGCAGTCTAACCCTCCTCCGGCGTGGGGGCTACGAGCAGTACTTC	CASSLTLLRRGGYEQYF
TRBV19	few	TRBJ1-2	NA	TGTGCCAGTAGTATAACAGGGAGGTATTCTGGCTACACCTTC	CASSITGRYSGYTF
TRBV25-1	NA	TRBJ2-1	TRBD2	TGTGCCAGCCACGCGGGAGGCACCACAGAGCAGTTCTTC	CASHAGGTTEQFF
TRBV27	NA	TRBJ1-3	TRBD1	TGTGCCAGCAGTTTATCCAGGGGGCCTGGAAACACCATATATTTT	CASSLSRGPGNTIYF
TRBV27	NA	TRBJ2-7	NA	TGTGCCAGCAGCCCCCGGACCCCGACAGCCTACGAGCAGTACTTC	CASSPRTPTAYEQYF
TRBV9	NA	TRBJ2-7	NA	TGTGCCAGCAGCGGAGGACCGACCTACGAGCAGTACTTC	CASSGGPTYEQYF
TRBV5-8	NA	TRBJ2-1	TRBD2	TGTGCCAGCAGCTTGCAGCGGGAGGGCCCGTATGAGCAGTTCTTC	CASSLQREGPYEQFF
TRBV7-7	NA	TRBJ2-1	NA	TGTGCCAGCAGCCGACTAAAATACAATGAGCAGTTCTTC	CASSRLKYNEQFF
TRBV5-4	NA	TRBJ1-4	NA	TGTGCCAGCAGCTTGGGCGACGCAACTAATGAAAAACTGTTTTTT	CASSLGDATNEKLFF
TRBV7-8	NA	TRBJ1-2	NA	TGTGCCAGCAGCACAAGGATCGGTCCCCTCCGGGGCTACACCTTC	CASSTRIGPLRGYTF
TRBV15	NA	TRBJ1-6	NA	TGTGCCACCAGCAGGGGGAGAGCGGGTAGTTCACCCCTCCACTTT	CATSRGRAGSSPLHF
TRBV4-1	NA	TRBJ1-3	TRBD1	TGCGCCAGCAGCCAAAAACAGGGGGCGCGCGGAAACACCATATATTTT	CASSQKQGARGNTIYF
TRBV28	NA	TRBJ2-1	NA	TGTGCCAGCAGAACCGGGACGTACTTCAATGAGCAGTTCTTC	CASRTGTYFNEQFF
TRBV9	NA	TRBJ2-7	TRBD1	TGTGCCAGCAGCCCTGGACAGGGGGCGAGAGTTGGAGAGCAGTACTTC	CASSPGQGARVGEQYF